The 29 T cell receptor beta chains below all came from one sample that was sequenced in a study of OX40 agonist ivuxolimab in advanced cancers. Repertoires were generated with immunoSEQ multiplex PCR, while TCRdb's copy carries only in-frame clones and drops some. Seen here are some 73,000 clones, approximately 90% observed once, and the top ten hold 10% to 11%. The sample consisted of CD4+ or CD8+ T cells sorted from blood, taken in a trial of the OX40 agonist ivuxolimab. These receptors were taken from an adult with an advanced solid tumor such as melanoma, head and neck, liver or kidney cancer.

The CDR3 DNA follows: TGTGCCTGGAGTTATGGGGGCCATGGCTACACCTTC. This gives the protein CAWSYGGHGYTF. The V gene is TRBV30, the J gene TRBJ1-2; possibly TRBD1 for D (6 bases). The germline gives CDR1 GTSNPN, CDR2 SVGIG (reference sequence). This CDR3 is 12 amino acids long. Trimming removed 2 bases from V and 6 bases from J, with 10 bases in between.

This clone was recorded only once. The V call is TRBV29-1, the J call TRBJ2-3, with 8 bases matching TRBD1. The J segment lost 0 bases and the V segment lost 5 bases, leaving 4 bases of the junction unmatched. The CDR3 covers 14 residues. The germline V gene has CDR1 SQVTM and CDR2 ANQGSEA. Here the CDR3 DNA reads TGCAGCGTTAAGGACAGGGACAGCACAGATACGCAGTATTTT. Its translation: CSVKDRDSTDTQYF.

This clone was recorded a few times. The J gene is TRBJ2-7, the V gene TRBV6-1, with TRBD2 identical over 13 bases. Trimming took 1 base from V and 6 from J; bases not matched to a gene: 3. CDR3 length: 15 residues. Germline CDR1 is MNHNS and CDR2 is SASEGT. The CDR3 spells CASSEGLAGGSEQYF. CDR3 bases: TGTGCCAGCAGTGAAGGACTAGCGGGAGGATCCGAGCAGTACTTC.

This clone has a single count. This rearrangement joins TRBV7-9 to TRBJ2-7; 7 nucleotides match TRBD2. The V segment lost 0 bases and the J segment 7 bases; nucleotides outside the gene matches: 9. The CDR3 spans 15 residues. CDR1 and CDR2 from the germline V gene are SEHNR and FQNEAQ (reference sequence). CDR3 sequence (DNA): TGTGCCAGCAGCTTAGCTAGGGACTACCAAAGAGAGCAGTACTTC. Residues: CASSLARDYQREQYF. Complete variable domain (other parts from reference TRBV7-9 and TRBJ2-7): DTGVSQNPRHKITKRGQNVTFRCDPISEHNRLYWYRQTLGQGPEFLTYFQNEAQLEKSRLLSDRFSAERPKGSFSTLEIQRTEQGDSAMYLCASSLARDYQREQYFGPGTRLTVT.

The CDR3 protein is CASSLLFYNEQFF. CDR3 sequence (DNA): TGCGCCAGCAGCTTACTATTTTACAATGAGCAGTTCTTC. V is TRBV10-2 and J is TRBJ2-1; D is unresolved. The germline V gene has CDR1 WSHSY and CDR2 SAAADI. The CDR3 runs 13 residues. V lost 6 bases and J 4 bases, leaving 10 bases between the germline ends.

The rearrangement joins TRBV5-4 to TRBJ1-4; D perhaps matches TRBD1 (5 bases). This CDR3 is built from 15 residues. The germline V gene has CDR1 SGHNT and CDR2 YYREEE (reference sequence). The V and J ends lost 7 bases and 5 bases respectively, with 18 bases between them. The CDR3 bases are TGTGCCAGCTGGACCTGGGGCAAAGGGAATGAAAAACTGTTTTTT. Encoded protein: CASWTWGKGNEKLFF.

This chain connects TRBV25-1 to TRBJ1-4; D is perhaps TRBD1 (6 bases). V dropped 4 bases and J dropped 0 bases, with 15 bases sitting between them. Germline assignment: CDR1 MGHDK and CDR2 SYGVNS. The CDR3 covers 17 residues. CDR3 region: CASSVSWTVATNEKLFF. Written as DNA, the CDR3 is TGTGCCAGCAGTGTAAGCTGGACAGTTGCAACTAATGAAAAACTGTTTTTT.

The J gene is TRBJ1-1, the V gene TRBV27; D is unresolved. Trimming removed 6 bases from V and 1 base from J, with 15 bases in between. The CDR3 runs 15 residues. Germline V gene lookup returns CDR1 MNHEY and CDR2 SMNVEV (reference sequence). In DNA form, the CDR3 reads TGTGCCAGCAGCTCCCTCGGCTCTCCGAACACTGAAGCTTTCTTT. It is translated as CASSSLGSPNTEAFF.

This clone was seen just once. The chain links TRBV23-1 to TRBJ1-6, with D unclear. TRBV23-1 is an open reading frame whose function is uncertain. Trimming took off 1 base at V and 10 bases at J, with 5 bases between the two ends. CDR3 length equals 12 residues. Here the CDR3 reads CASSQFGSPLHF. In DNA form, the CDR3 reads TGCGCCAGCAGTCAATTCGGGTCACCCCTCCACTTT.

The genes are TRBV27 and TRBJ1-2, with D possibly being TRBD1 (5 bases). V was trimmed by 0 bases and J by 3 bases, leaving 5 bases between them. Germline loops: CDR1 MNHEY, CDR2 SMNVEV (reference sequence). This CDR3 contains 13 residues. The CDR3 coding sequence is TGTGCCAGCAGTTTATCGGGGGACTATGGCTACACCTTC. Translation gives CASSLSGDYGYTF.

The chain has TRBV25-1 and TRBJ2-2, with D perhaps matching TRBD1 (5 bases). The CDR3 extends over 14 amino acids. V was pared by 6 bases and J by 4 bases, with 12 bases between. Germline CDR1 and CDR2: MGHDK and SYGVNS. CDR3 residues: CASSRVLGTGELFF. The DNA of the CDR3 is TGTGCCAGCAGCAGGGTTTTGGGCACCGGGGAGCTGTTTTTT.

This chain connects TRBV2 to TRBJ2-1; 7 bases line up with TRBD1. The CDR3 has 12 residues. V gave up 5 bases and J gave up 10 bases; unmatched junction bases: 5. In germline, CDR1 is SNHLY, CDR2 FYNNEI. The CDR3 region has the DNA TGTGCCAGCAGTCGGGACAGCCAAGAGCAGTTCTTC. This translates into CASSRDSQEQFF.

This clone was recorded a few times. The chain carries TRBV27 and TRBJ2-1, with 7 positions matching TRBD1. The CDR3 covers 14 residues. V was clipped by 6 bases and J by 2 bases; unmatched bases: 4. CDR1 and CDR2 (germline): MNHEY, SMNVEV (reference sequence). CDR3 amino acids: CASSQGVAYNEQFF. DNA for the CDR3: TGTGCCAGCAGCCAGGGGGTGGCCTACAATGAGCAGTTCTTC.

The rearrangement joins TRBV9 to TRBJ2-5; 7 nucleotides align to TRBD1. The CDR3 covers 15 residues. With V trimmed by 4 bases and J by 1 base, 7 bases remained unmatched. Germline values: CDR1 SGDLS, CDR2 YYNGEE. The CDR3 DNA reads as TGTGCCAGCAGCTCCGGGGACAGCTCCCAAGAGACCCAGTACTTC. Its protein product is CASSSGDSSQETQYF. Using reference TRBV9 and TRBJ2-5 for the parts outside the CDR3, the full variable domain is DSGVTQTPKHLITATGQRVTLRCSPRSGDLSVYWYQQSLDQGLQFLIQYYNGEERAKGNILERFSAQQFPDLHSELNLSSLELGDSALYFCASSSGDSSQETQYFGPGTRLLVL.

The CDR3 DNA reads as TGTGCCAGCAGCTCCACGACCGAGGATGAGCAGTTCTTC. Amino acid sequence: CASSSTTEDEQFF. The chain links TRBV5-4 to TRBJ2-1; D gene unclear. Trimming shortened V by 3 bases and J by 8 bases, and 12 bases separated the two germline ends. Germline CDR1 SGHNT, CDR2 YYREEE (reference sequence). The CDR3 covers 13 residues. The full variable domain, with the rest looked up from reference TRBV5-4 and TRBJ2-1, is ETGVTQSPTHLIKTRGQQVTLRCSSQSGHNTVSWYQQALGQGPQFIFQYYREEENGRGNFPPRFSGLQFPNYSSELNVNALELDDSALYLCASSSTTEDEQFFGPGTRLTVL.

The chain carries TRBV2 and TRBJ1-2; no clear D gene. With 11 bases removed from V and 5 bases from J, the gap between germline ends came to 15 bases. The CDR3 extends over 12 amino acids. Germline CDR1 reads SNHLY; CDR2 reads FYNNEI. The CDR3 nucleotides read TGTGCCGTAATCATGGGGTTATATGGCTACACCTTC. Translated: CAVIMGLYGYTF.

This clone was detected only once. CDR3 region: CAWGDSFTDTQYF. In DNA form, the CDR3 reads TGTGCCTGGGGGGACAGCTTCACGGATACGCAGTATTTT. The genes are TRBV30 and TRBJ2-3; 7 nucleotides align to TRBD1. CDR3 length: 13 residues. Unmatched junction bases numbered 8, after V lost 5 bases and J lost 6 bases. Germline CDR1 is GTSNPN and CDR2 is SVGIG (reference sequence).

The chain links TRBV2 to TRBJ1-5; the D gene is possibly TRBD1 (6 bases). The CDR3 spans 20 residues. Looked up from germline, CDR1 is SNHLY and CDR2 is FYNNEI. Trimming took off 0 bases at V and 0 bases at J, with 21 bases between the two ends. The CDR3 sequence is CASSEAKYPGHIYSNQPQHF. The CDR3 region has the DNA TGTGCCAGCAGTGAAGCCAAATACCCGGGACACATATATAGCAATCAGCCCCAGCATTTT.

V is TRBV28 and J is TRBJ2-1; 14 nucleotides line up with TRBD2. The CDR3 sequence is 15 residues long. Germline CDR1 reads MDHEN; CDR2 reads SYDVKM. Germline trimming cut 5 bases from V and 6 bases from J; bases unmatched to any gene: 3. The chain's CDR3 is CASSLGLAGVNEQFF. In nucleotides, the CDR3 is TGTGCCAGCAGTCTGGGACTAGCGGGAGTCAATGAGCAGTTCTTC.

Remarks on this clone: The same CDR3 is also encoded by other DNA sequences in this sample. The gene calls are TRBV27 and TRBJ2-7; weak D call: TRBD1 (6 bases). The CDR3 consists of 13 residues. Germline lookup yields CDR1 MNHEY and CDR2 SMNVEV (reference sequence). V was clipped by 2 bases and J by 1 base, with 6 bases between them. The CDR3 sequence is CASSLRGSYEQYF. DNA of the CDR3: TGTGCCAGCAGTTTAAGGGGGTCCTACGAGCAGTACTTC.

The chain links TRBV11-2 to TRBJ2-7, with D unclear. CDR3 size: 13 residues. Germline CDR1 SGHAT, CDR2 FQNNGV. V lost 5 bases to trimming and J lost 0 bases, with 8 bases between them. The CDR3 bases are TGTGCCAGCAGCCTTGGATACTCCTACGAGCAGTACTTC. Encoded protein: CASSLGYSYEQYF.

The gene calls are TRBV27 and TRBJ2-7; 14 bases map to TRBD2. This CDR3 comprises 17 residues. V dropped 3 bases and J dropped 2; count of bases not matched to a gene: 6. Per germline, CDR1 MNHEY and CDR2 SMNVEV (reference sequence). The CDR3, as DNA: TGTGCCAGCAGTTTTGGGACTAGCGGGAGAGGGGCCTACGAGCAGTACTTC. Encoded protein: CASSFGTSGRGAYEQYF.

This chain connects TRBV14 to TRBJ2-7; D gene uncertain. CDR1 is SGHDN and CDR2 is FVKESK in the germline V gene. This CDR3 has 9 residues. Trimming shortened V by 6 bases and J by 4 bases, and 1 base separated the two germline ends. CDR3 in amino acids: CASSYEQYF. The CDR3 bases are TGTGCCAGCAGTTACGAGCAGTACTTC. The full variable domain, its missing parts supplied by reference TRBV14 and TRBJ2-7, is EAGVTQFPSHSVIEKGQTVTLRCDPISGHDNLYWYRRVMGKEIKFLLHFVKESKQDESGMPNNRFLAERTGGTYSTLKVQPAELEDSGVYFCASSYEQYFGPGTRLTVT.

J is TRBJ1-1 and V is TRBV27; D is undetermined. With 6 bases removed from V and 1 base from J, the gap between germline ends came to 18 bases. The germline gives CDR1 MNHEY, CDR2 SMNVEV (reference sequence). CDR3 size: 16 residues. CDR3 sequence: CASSPEGGWGNTEAFF. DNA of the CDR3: TGTGCCAGCAGCCCCGAGGGAGGGTGGGGGAACACTGAAGCTTTCTTT.

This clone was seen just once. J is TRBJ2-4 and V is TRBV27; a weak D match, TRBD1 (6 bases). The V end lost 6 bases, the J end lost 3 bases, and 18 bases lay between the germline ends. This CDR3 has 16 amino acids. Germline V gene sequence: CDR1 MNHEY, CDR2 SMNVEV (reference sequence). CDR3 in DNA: TGTGCCAGCAGGACACATCAGGGGTACGACAAAAACATTCAGTACTTC. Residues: CASRTHQGYDKNIQYF.

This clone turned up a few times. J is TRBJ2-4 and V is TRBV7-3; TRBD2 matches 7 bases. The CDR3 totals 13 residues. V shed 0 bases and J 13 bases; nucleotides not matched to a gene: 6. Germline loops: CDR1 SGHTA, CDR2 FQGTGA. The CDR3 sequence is CASSLTTWTRQYF. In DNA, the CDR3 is TGTGCCAGCAGCTTAACGACGTGGACTAGACAGTACTTC.

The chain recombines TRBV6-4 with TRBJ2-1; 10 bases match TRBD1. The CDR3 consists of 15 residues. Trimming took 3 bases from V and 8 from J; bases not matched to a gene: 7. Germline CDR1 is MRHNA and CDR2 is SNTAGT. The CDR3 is CASSERTGGFDEQFF. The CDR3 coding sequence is TGTGCCAGCAGTGAACGGACAGGGGGTTTTGATGAGCAGTTCTTC.

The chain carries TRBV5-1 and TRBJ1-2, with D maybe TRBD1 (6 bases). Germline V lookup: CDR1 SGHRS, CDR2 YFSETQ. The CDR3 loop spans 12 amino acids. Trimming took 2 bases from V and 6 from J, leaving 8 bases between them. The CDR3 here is CASSFYRDGYTF. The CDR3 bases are TGCGCCAGCAGCTTTTACAGGGATGGCTACACCTTC.

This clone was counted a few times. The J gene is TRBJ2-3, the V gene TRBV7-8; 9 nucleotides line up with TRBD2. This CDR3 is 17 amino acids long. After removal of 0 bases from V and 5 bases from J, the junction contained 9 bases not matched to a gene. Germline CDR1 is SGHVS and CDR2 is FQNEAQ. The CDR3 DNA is TGTGCCAGCAGCTTAGCGCCCCTGGCGGGGGGGGAAGATACGCAGTATTTT. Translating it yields CASSLAPLAGGEDTQYF. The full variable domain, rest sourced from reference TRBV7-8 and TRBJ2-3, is GAGVSQSPRYKVAKRGQDVALRCDPISGHVSLFWYQQALGQGPEFLTYFQNEAQLDKSGLPSDRFFAERPEGSVSTLKIQRTQQEDSAVYLCASSLAPLAGGEDTQYFGPGTRLTVL.